A selection of T cell receptor beta chains follows, all from one sample in a study of CD8+CD57+ T cells in acquired aplastic anemia. TCRdb processed the reads anew with MiXCR; each CDR3 protein has one entry. This table has about 200,000 distinct CDR3 sequences, 55% to 65% appearing once. Material for sequencing was sorted CD4+, CD8+, or CD8+CD57+ T cells (not recorded which) from PBMCs. Source of these receptors: a human donor with aplastic anemia. CDR3s include the opening cysteine and the closing phenylalanine or tryptophan. Each record gives: D gene, J gene, V gene, clone size, CDR3 protein, CDR3 DNA. A D gene is named only where the DNA matches it firmly. A row's size may be missing; if present it is once, few, many or a size class.

NA TRBJ2-7 TRBV7-8 many CAPTGRDEQYF TGTGCCCCGACCGGCAGGGACGAGCAGTACTTC
TRBD1 TRBJ1-6 TRBV7-9 once CASSSGTGGSVSPLHF TGTGCCAGCAGCTCCGGGACAGGCGGTTCCGTTTCACCCCTCCACTTT
NA TRBJ2-5 TRBV6-2/TRBV6-3 NA CASWRRSGGTQYF TGCGCCAGCTGGCGACGCTCTGGAGGGACCCAGTACTTC
NA TRBJ1-5 TRBV7-2 NA CASSSHPGQPQHF TGTGCCAGCAGCTCGCACCCCGGTCAGCCCCAGCATTTT
NA TRBJ1-5 TRBV7-2 once CASSRDLYSNQPQHF TGTGCCAGCAGCCGTGACCTGTATAGCAATCAGCCCCAGCATTTT
TRBD1 TRBJ1-5 TRBV19 NA CASSIFPGQGWVVGQPQHF TGTGCCAGTAGTATCTTCCCGGGACAGGGATGGGTCGTGGGTCAGCCCCAGCATTTT
TRBD2 TRBJ2-7 TRBV7-2 NA CASNVAGSETRYF TGTGCCAGCAACGTAGCGGGGTCGGAGACCCGGTACTTC
NA TRBJ1-1 TRBV19 NA CASSFAWMRTEAFF TGTGCCAGTAGTTTCGCGTGGATGAGAACTGAAGCTTTCTTT
TRBD2 TRBJ2-1 TRBV20-1 NA CSAPRTSGGVGEQFF TGCAGTGCACCTAGGACTAGCGGGGGGGTGGGTGAGCAGTTCTTC
TRBD1 TRBJ2-1 TRBV20-1 NA CSAGTGYAYNEQFF TGCAGTGCTGGGACAGGTTACGCGTACAATGAGCAGTTCTTC
TRBD2 TRBJ2-1 TRBV2 NA CASERGTTFDEQFF TGTGCCAGTGAGCGGGGGACTACGTTTGATGAGCAGTTCTTC
NA TRBJ1-3 TRBV10-3 NA CAISESTGGNTIYF TGTGCCATCAGTGAGTCTACAGGGGGAAACACCATATATTTT
NA TRBJ2-1 TRBV11-2 NA CASSPRLVGAPYNEQFF TGTGCCAGCAGCCCCCGACTAGTGGGGGCACCCTACAATGAGCAGTTCTTC
TRBD2 TRBJ2-2 TRBV24-1 many CATSDQGLAGGPGELFF TGTGCCACCAGTGATCAGGGACTAGCGGGGGGACCCGGGGAGCTGTTTTTT
NA TRBJ2-3 TRBV20-1 NA CSALLANTQYF TGCAGTGCCCTCCTAGCTAATACGCAGTATTTT
TRBD1 TRBJ1-3 TRBV10-3 NA CAITSRTGGTGDTIYF TGTGCCATCACCTCTCGGACAGGGGGAACCGGAGACACCATATATTTT
TRBD2 TRBJ2-7 TRBV5-1 NA CASSLLAGRSYEQYF TGCGCCAGCAGCTTGCTAGCGGGACGATCCTACGAGCAGTACTTC
NA TRBJ1-1 TRBV15 few CATSKEGVGTEAFF TGTGCCACCAGCAAAGAGGGTGTGGGCACTGAAGCTTTCTTT
TRBD1 TRBJ2-3 TRBV5-1 NA CASSFYGTGGAGTQYF TGTGCCAGCAGCTTTTATGGGACAGGGGGCGCAGGTACGCAGTATTTT
NA TRBJ2-2 TRBV7-9 once CASSFLQGGRELFF TGTGCCAGCAGCTTCCTCCAGGGTGGCAGGGAGCTGTTTTTT
TRBD1 TRBJ1-1 TRBV25-1 NA CASSKDRANTEAFF TGTGCCAGCAGTAAGGACAGGGCGAACACTGAAGCTTTCTTT
TRBD1 TRBJ1-3 TRBV24-1 many CATPYRGTGGGNTIYF TGTGCCACACCCTATCGGGGGACAGGGGGTGGAAACACCATATATTTT
TRBD1 TRBJ1-2 TRBV10-3 NA CAISEPAGGAYGYTF TGTGCCATCAGTGAACCGGCAGGGGGCGCCTATGGCTACACCTTC
TRBD2 TRBJ2-3 TRBV4-1 few CASSPTSGGGTDTQYF TGCGCCAGCAGCCCGACTAGCGGGGGCGGCACAGATACGCAGTATTTT
NA TRBJ2-7 TRBV20-1 NA CSAKRFYEQYF TGCAGTGCTAAGAGGTTCTACGAGCAGTACTTC
NA TRBJ2-1 TRBV7-9 NA CASSHLTLMNEQFF TGTGCCAGCAGCCATCTGACGTTAATGAATGAGCAGTTCTTC